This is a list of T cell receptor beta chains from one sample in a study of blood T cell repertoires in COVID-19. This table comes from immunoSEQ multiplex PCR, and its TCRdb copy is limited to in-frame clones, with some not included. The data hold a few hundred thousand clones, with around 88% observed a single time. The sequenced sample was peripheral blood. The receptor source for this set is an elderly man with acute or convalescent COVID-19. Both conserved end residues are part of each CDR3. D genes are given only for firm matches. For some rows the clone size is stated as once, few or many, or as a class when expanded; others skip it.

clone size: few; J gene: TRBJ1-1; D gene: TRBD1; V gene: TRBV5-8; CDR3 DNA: TGTGCCAGCAGTTATACAGGGGGGGCCACTGAAGCTTTCTTT; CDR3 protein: CASSYTGGATEAFF
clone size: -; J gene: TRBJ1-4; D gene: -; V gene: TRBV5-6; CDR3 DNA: TGTGCCAGCAGCACGGGACACCCTAATGAAAAACTGTTTTTT; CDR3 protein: CASSTGHPNEKLFF
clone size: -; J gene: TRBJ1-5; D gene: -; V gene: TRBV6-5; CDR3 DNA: TGTGCCAGCAGTTCCCAGGGCTCTGGCCCTCAGCCCCAGCATTTT; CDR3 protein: CASSSQGSGPQPQHF
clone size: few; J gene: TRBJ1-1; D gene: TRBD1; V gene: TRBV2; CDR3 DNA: TGTGCCAGCAGTTCACAGGGGTTGAACACTGAAGCTTTCTTT; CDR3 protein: CASSSQGLNTEAFF
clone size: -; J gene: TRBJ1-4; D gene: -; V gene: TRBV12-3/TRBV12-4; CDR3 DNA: TGTGCCAGCAGTTTAACTGGGGGGGAAAAACTGTTTTTT; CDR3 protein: CASSLTGGEKLFF
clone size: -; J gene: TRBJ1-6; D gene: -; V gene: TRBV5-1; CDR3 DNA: TGCGCCAGCAGCTTGGGACTCGTTGGGAGTTCACCCCTCCACTTT; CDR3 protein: CASSLGLVGSSPLHF
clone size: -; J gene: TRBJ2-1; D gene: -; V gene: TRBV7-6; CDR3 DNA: TGTGCCAGCAGCTTTGCGGATGAGCAGTTCTTC; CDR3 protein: CASSFADEQFF
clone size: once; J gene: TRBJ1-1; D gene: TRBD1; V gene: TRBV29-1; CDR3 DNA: TGCAGCGCAGGACAGGCGGGTGACACTGAAGCTTTCTTT; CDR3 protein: CSAGQAGDTEAFF
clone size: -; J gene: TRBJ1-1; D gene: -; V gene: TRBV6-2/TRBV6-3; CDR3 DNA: TGTGCCAGCAGTCAGGGGTCTGGGAACACTGAAGCTTTCTTT; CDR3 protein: CASSQGSGNTEAFF
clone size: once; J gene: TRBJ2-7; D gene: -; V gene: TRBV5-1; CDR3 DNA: TGCGCCAGCAGCTCAGAAGGACTCAGCTACGAGCAGTACTTC; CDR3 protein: CASSSEGLSYEQYF
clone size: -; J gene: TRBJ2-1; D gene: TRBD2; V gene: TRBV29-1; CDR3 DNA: TGCAGCGGGACTAGCGGGAGCTCCTACAATGAGCAGTTCTTC; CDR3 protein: CSGTSGSSYNEQFF
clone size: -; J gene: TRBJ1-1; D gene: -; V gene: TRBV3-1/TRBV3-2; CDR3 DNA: TGTGCCAGCAGCTCGCTGGGGGGTTTCACTGAAGCTTTCTTT; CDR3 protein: CASSSLGGFTEAFF
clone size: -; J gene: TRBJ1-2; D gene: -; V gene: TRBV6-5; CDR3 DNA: TGTGCCAGCACGGTGGCAGGGGTGGACTATGGCTACACCTTC; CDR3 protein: CASTVAGVDYGYTF
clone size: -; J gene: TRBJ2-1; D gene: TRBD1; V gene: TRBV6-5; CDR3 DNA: TGTGCCAGCAGCTCCGACAGGGGATTCAATGAGCAGTTCTTC; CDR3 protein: CASSSDRGFNEQFF
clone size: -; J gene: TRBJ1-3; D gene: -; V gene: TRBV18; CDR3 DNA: TGTGCCAGCTCACCAACGAAAGGGGCCGCGTCCCGAAACACCATATATTTT; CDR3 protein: CASSPTKGAASRNTIYF
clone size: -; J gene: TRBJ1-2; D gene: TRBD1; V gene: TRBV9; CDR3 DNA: TGTGCCAGCAGCTACCGGGGACAGGGAGGCGGCTACACCTTC; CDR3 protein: CASSYRGQGGGYTF